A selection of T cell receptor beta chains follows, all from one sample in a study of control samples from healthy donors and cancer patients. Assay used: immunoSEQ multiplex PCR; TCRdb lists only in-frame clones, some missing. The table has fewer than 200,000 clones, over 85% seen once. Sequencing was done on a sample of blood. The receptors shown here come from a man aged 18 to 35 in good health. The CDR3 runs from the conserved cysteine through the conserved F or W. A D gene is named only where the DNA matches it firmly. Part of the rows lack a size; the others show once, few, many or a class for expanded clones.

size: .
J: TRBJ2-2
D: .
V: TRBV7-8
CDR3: CASSLRAATGGHGELFF
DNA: TGTGCCAGCAGCTTACGTGCGGCCACCGGGGGTCACGGGGAGCTGTTTTTT

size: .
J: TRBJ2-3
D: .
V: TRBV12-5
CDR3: CASGLGLGTDTQYF
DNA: TGTGCTAGTGGCCTGGGGTTGGGGACAGATACGCAGTATTTT

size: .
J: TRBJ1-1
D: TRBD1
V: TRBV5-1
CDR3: CASSWGGDREGAFF
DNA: TGCGCCAGCAGCTGGGGTGGGGACAGGGAAGGAGCTTTCTTT

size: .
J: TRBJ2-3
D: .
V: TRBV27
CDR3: CASSLWPTDTQYF
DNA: TGTGCCAGCAGTTTATGGCCGACAGATACGCAGTATTTT

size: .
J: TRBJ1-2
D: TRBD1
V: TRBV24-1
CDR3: CATSEPGTGLGYTF
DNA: TGTGCCACCAGTGAACCCGGGACAGGACTTGGCTACACCTTC

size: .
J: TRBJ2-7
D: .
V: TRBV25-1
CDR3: CASSEQGYEQYF
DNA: TGTGCCAGCAGTGAACAGGGCTACGAGCAGTACTTC

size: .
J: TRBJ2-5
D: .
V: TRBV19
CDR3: CASSTSGQETQYF
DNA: TGTGCCAGTAGTACCTCAGGGCAAGAGACCCAGTACTTC

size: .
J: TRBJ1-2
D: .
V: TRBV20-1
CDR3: CSASSNYGYTF
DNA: TGCAGTGCTAGTTCTAACTATGGCTACACCTTC

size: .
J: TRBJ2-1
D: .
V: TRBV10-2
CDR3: CASIPGAVSYNEQFF
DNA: TGCGCCAGCATCCCCGGGGCAGTCTCCTACAATGAGCAGTTCTTC

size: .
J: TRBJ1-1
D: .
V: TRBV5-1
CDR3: CASSSQASTTEAFF
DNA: TGCGCCAGCAGCTCGCAGGCGAGTACCACTGAAGCTTTCTTT

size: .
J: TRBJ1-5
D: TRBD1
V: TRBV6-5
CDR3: CASSYDGQAHQPQHF
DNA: TGTGCCAGCAGTTACGACGGACAGGCACATCAGCCCCAGCATTTT

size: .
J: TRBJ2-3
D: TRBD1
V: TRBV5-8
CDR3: CASSSAPRDSSTDTQYF
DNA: TGTGCCAGCAGCTCGGCGCCCCGGGACAGTAGCACAGATACGCAGTATTTT

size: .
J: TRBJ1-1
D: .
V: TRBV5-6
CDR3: CASSFHPASSGKAFF
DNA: TGTGCCAGCAGCTTTCATCCGGCCTCGAGCGGTAAAGCTTTCTTT

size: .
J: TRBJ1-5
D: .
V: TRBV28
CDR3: CASSPRTGNQPQHF
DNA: TGTGCCAGCAGTCCACGGACGGGCAATCAGCCCCAGCATTTT

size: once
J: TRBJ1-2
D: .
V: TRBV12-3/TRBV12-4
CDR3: CASTPGQHGYTF
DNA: TGTGCCAGCACCCCGGGACAACATGGCTACACCTTC

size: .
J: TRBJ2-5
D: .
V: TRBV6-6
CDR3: CASSYGYGTQYF
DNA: TGTGCCAGCAGTTACGGTTACGGGACCCAGTACTTC

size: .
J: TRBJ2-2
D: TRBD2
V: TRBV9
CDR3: CASSVLGLAGSRELFF
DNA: TGTGCCAGCAGCGTCCTGGGACTAGCGGGGTCGAGGGAGCTGTTTTTT

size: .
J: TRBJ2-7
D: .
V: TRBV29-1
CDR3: CSVEDFQRPYEQYF
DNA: TGCAGCGTTGAAGATTTCCAGCGACCTTACGAGCAGTACTTC

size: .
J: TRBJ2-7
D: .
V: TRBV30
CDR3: CAWNRGGYEQYF
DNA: TGTGCCTGGAACAGGGGGGGCTACGAGCAGTACTTC

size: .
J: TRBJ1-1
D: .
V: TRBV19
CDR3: CASSIKLGTTNTEAFF
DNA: TGTGCCAGTAGTATAAAGTTGGGCACCACGAACACTGAAGCTTTCTTT

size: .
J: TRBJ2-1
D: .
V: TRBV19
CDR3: CASSLRRAEQFF
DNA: TGTGCCAGTAGTCTCCGCCGGGCCGAGCAGTTCTTC

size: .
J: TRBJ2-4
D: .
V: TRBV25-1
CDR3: CASSALAKNIQYF
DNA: TGTGCCAGCAGTGCACTAGCCAAAAACATTCAGTACTTC

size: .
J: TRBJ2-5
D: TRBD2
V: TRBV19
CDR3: CASSTVAGGGETQYF
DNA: TGTGCCAGTAGTACGGTAGCGGGGGGCGGGGAGACCCAGTACTTC

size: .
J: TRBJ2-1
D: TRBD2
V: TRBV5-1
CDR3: CASSSSSGGDRSSYNEQFF
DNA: TGCGCCAGCAGCTCTTCTAGCGGGGGGGACCGAAGCTCCTACAATGAGCAGTTCTTC

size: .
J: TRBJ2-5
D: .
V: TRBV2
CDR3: CASSEWGALYETQYF
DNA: TGTGCCAGCAGTGAATGGGGGGCGCTTTATGAGACCCAGTACTTC

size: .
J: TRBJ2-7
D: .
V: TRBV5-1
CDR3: CASSFRRQPYEQYF
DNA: TGCGCCAGCAGCTTTCGGCGGCAGCCCTACGAGCAGTACTTC

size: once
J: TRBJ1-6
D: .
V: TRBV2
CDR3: CASFRTAISSYNSPLHF
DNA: TGTGCCAGCTTCAGGACTGCCATAAGCTCCTATAATTCACCCCTCCACTTT

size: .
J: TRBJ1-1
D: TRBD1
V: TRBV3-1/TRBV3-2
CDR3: CASKQGPNTEAFF
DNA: TGTGCCAGTAAACAGGGGCCGAACACTGAAGCTTTCTTT

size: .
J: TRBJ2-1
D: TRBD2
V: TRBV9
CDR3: CASSVAAGGLNNEQFF
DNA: TGTGCCAGCAGCGTAGCGGCGGGGGGGCTCAACAATGAGCAGTTCTTC

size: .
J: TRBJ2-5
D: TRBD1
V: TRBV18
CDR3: CASSPGQGVQTQYF
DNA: TGTGCCAGCTCACCGGGACAGGGGGTCCAGACCCAGTACTTC

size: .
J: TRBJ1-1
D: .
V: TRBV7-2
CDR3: CASSSGWGAFF
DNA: TGTGCCAGCAGCTCAGGGTGGGGAGCTTTCTTT

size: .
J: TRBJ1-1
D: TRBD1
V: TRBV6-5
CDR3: CASRLVTGGKTEAFF
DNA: TGTGCCAGCAGATTGGTGACAGGGGGAAAAACTGAAGCTTTCTTT

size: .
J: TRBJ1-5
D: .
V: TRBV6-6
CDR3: CASSSASGQPQHF
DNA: TGTGCCAGCAGTTCCGCCTCGGGTCAGCCCCAGCATTTT

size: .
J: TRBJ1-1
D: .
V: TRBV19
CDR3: CASSIQSEAFF
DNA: TGTGCCAGTAGTATCCAGAGTGAAGCTTTCTTT

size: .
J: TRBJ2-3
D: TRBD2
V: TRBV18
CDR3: CASRTSGAPDTQYF
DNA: TGTGCCAGCCGAACTAGCGGGGCCCCAGATACGCAGTATTTT

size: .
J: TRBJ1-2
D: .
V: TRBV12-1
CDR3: CASSFEVFYGYTF
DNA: TGTGCCAGCAGCTTTGAAGTCTTCTATGGCTACACCTTC

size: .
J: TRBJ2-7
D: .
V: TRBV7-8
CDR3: CASSLDWGEQYF
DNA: TGTGCCAGCAGCCTAGATTGGGGCGAGCAGTACTTC

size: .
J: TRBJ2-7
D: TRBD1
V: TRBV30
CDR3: CAQGQGWSEQYF
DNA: TGTGCCCAGGGACAGGGGTGGAGCGAGCAGTACTTC

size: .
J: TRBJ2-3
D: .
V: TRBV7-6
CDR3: CASSPPGGLTDTQYF
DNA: TGTGCCAGCAGCCCCCCCGGGGGCCTCACAGATACGCAGTATTTT

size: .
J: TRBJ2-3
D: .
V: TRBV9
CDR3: CASTVQGTDTQYF
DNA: TGTGCCAGCACCGTACAGGGCACAGATACGCAGTATTTT

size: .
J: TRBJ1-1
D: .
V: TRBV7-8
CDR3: CASSFTVNTEAFF
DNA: TGTGCCAGCAGCTTTACAGTGAACACTGAAGCTTTCTTT

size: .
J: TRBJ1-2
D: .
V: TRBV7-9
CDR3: CASSKTSSSYGYTF
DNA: TGTGCCAGCAGCAAGACTAGTTCTAGCTATGGCTACACCTTC

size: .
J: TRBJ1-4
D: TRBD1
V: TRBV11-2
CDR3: CASSLQGASNEKLFF
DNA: TGTGCCAGCAGCTTACAGGGGGCGTCTAATGAAAAACTGTTTTTT

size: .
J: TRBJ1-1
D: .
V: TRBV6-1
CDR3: CASSEAVGWSTEAFF
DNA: TGTGCCAGCAGTGAAGCGGTAGGATGGAGCACTGAAGCTTTCTTT

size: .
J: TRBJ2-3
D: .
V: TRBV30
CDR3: CAWRKRGPDTQYF
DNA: TGTGCCTGGAGGAAGAGGGGCCCAGATACGCAGTATTTT

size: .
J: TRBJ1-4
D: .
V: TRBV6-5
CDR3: CASSYNRATNEKLFF
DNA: TGTGCCAGCAGTTACAACCGAGCAACTAATGAAAAACTGTTTTTT

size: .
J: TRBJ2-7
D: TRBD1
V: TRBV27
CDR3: CATRRDRESYEQYF
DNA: TGTGCCACCAGGAGGGACAGGGAGTCCTACGAGCAGTACTTC

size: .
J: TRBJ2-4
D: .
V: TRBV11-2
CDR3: CASSHRAEAKNIQYF
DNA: TGTGCCAGCAGCCACAGGGCTGAGGCCAAAAACATTCAGTACTTC

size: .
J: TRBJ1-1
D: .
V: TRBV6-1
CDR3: CASSEVIDTEAFF
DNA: TGTGCCAGCAGTGAAGTAATTGACACTGAAGCTTTCTTT

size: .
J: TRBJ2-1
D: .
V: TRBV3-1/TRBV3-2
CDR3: CASSQESRGLTNEQFF
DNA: TGTGCCAGCAGCCAAGAATCCCGGGGCCTGACCAATGAGCAGTTCTTC

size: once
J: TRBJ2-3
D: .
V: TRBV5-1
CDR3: CASSFLATDTDTQYF
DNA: TGCGCCAGCAGCTTCCTAGCGACAGACACAGATACGCAGTATTTT

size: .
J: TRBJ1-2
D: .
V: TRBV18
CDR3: CASSLRETNYGYTF
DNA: TGTGCCAGCTCACTGCGGGAAACTAACTATGGCTACACCTTC

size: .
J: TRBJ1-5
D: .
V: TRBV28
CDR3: CASSSDQPQHF
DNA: TGTGCCAGCAGTAGCGATCAGCCCCAGCATTTT